Here is one TCR beta chain with its context. This record comes from a study of blood T cell repertoires in COVID-19. In germline, CDR1 is SGHTA, CDR2 FQGNSA. The CDR3 contains 14 residues. The V and J ends lost 1 base and 6 bases respectively, with 9 bases between them. TCRdb's table, derived via immunoSEQ multiplex PCR, lists solely in-frame clones and lacks some. This table holds roughly 250,000 clones, approximately 88% found once. Which cohort a participant joined came from the clinical history participants gave. Sequenced: PBMCs or T cells enriched from blood (not recorded which). The chain recombines TRBV7-2 with TRBJ2-2, with D tentatively TRBD2 (5 bases). The sequence derives from a woman in her forties with acute COVID-19. The DNA for the CDR3 is TGTGCCAGCAGCTTAGGAGGGTCGTCCGGGGAGCTGTTTTTT. This encodes CASSLGGSSGELFF.